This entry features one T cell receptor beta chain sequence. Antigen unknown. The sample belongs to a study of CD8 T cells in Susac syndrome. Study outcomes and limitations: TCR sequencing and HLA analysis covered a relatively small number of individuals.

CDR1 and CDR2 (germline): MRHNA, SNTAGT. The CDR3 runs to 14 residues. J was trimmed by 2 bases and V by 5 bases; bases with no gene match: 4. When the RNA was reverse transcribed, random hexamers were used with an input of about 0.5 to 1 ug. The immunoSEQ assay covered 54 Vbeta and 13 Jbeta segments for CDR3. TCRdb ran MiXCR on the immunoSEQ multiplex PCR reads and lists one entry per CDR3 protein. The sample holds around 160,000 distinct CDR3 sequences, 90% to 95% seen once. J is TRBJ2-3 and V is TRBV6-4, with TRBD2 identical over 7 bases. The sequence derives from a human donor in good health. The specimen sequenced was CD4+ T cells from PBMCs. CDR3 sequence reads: CASSLAGVTDTQYF. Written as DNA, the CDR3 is TGTGCCAGCAGTCTCGCGGGGGTCACAGATACGCAGTATTTT.